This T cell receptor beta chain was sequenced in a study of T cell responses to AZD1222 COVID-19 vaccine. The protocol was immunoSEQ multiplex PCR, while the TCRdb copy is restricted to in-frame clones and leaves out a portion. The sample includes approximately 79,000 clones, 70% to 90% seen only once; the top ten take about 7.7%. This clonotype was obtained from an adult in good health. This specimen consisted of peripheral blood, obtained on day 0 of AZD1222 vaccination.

The CDR3 reads CASRTGGVETQYF. The CDR3 nucleotides read TGTGCCAGCAGAACAGGGGGCGTGGAGACCCAGTACTTC. The J gene is TRBJ2-5, the V gene TRBV28; TRBD1 matches at 9 bases. Germline CDR1 reads MDHEN; CDR2 reads SYDVKM. V lost 6 bases, J lost 5 bases, and 4 bases stayed unmatched. This CDR3 comprises 13 residues.